This is a list of T cell receptor beta chains from one sample in a study of blood T cells in healthy people across ages. TCRdb reprocessed the 5' RACE reads via MiXCR and lists one record per CDR3 protein. This table has around 1,500,000 distinct CDR3 sequences, 42% appearing once. Sequencing input: blood. The receptors were gathered from a woman aged 18-35 years in good health. CDR3s include the opening cysteine and the closing phenylalanine or tryptophan. The D gene is left open where the match is weak. Size values are once, few and many counts, or a class for expanded clones, and some rows have none.

CDR3aa: CASSQTDRVGEQYF
CDR3nt: TGCGCCAGCAGCCAAACAGACAGGGTCGGCGAGCAGTACTTC
d_gene: TRBD1
abundance: .
j_gene: TRBJ2-7
v_gene: TRBV4-1
len: 14

CDR3aa: CAISRGGAPGSNQPQHF
CDR3nt: TGTGCCATCTCAAGAGGGGGGGCCCCTGGGAGCAATCAGCCCCAGCATTTT
d_gene: .
abundance: .
j_gene: TRBJ1-5
v_gene: TRBV12-3/TRBV12-4
len: 17

CDR3aa: CASSQDPTFSYEQYF
CDR3nt: TGTGCCAGCAGCCAAGATCCCACATTCTCCTACGAGCAGTACTTC
d_gene: .
abundance: few
j_gene: TRBJ2-7
v_gene: TRBV4-2
len: 15

CDR3aa: CSARVESNSPLHF
CDR3nt: TGCAGTGCTAGAGTCGAGAGTAATTCACCCCTCCACTTT
d_gene: .
abundance: few
j_gene: TRBJ1-6
v_gene: TRBV20-1
len: 13

CDR3aa: CAWSRDTSSYEQYF
CDR3nt: TGTGCCTGGAGCCGGGACACTTCCTCCTACGAGCAGTACTTC
d_gene: .
abundance: .
j_gene: TRBJ2-7
v_gene: TRBV30
len: 14

CDR3aa: CASSLVSGSPNEQFF
CDR3nt: TGTGCCAGCAGCTTAGTTAGCGGGTCCCCCAATGAGCAGTTCTTC
d_gene: TRBD2
abundance: .
j_gene: TRBJ2-1
v_gene: TRBV7-9
len: 15

CDR3aa: CASSVEGGGVSEQFF
CDR3nt: TGTGCCAGCAGCGTAGAAGGCGGGGGGGTTAGTGAGCAGTTCTTC
d_gene: TRBD2
abundance: .
j_gene: TRBJ2-1
v_gene: TRBV9
len: 15

CDR3aa: CSVARGGSDTGELFF
CDR3nt: TGCAGCGTTGCAAGAGGGGGGTCGGACACCGGGGAGCTGTTTTTT
d_gene: .
abundance: many
j_gene: TRBJ2-2
v_gene: TRBV29-1
len: 15

CDR3aa: CSVDSIDEQYF
CDR3nt: TGCAGTGTAGACTCGATCGATGAGCAGTACTTC
d_gene: .
abundance: .
j_gene: TRBJ2-7
v_gene: TRBV20-1
len: 11

CDR3aa: CASSERGGGAADTQYF
CDR3nt: TGTGCCAGCAGTGAAAGGGGCGGGGGGGCGGCAGATACGCAGTATTTT
d_gene: TRBD2
abundance: .
j_gene: TRBJ2-3
v_gene: TRBV2
len: 16

CDR3aa: CASSEGILKFF
CDR3nt: TGTGCCAGCAGTGAGGGGATTTTGAAGTTTTTT
d_gene: .
abundance: .
j_gene: TRBJ1-4
v_gene: TRBV12-3/TRBV12-4
len: 11

CDR3aa: CASSLSNAGGEQFF
CDR3nt: TGTGCCAGCAGTTTATCCAACGCCGGGGGTGAGCAGTTCTTC
d_gene: .
abundance: few
j_gene: TRBJ2-1
v_gene: TRBV27
len: 14

CDR3aa: CSARDAASYGYTF
CDR3nt: TGCAGTGCTAGGGACGCAGCTTCCTATGGCTACACCTTC
d_gene: .
abundance: .
j_gene: TRBJ1-2
v_gene: TRBV20-1
len: 13

CDR3aa: CASSSEDRDQPQHF
CDR3nt: TGTGCCAGCAGCTCCGAGGACAGAGATCAGCCCCAGCATTTT
d_gene: .
abundance: .
j_gene: TRBJ1-5
v_gene: TRBV7-2
len: 14

CDR3aa: CASSPPKGGVHTYEQYF
CDR3nt: TGTGCCAGCAGCCCGCCCAAGGGGGGGGTCCATACCTACGAGCAGTACTTC
d_gene: .
abundance: few
j_gene: TRBJ2-7
v_gene: TRBV5-4
len: 17

CDR3aa: CANIKGQGYNSPLHF
CDR3nt: TGTGCCAACATTAAGGGGCAGGGCTACAATTCACCCCTCCACTTT
d_gene: .
abundance: .
j_gene: TRBJ1-6
v_gene: TRBV6-1
len: 15

CDR3aa: CSARFPNYEQYF
CDR3nt: TGCAGCGCTAGGTTCCCTAACTACGAGCAGTACTTC
d_gene: .
abundance: few
j_gene: TRBJ2-7
v_gene: TRBV29-1
len: 12

CDR3aa: CASSVRLASLETQYF
CDR3nt: TGTGCCAGCAGTGTGAGGCTAGCGAGTCTGGAGACCCAGTACTTC
d_gene: .
abundance: .
j_gene: TRBJ2-5
v_gene: TRBV7-9
len: 15

CDR3aa: CASSYWPQPQHF
CDR3nt: TGTGCCAGCAGTTACTGGCCACAGCCCCAGCATTTT
d_gene: .
abundance: .
j_gene: TRBJ1-5
v_gene: TRBV6-5
len: 12

CDR3aa: CASSIGAGYSYEQYF
CDR3nt: TGTGCCAGTAGTATAGGGGCAGGCTACTCCTACGAGCAGTACTTC
d_gene: .
abundance: .
j_gene: TRBJ2-7
v_gene: TRBV19
len: 15

CDR3aa: CASNPGTSSYNEQFF
CDR3nt: TGTGCCAGTAACCCCGGGACTAGCTCCTACAATGAGCAGTTCTTC
d_gene: TRBD2
abundance: once
j_gene: TRBJ2-1
v_gene: TRBV19
len: 15

CDR3aa: CASSLVGLTDTQYF
CDR3nt: TGTGCCAGCAGCTTAGTGGGCCTCACAGATACGCAGTATTTT
d_gene: .
abundance: .
j_gene: TRBJ2-3
v_gene: TRBV7-2
len: 14

CDR3aa: CASSHGGPNYEQYF
CDR3nt: TGTGCCAGCAGCCATGGGGGACCAAACTACGAGCAGTACTTC
d_gene: .
abundance: once
j_gene: TRBJ2-7
v_gene: TRBV3-1
len: 14

CDR3aa: CASRVQGVNNSPLHF
CDR3nt: TGTGCCAGCAGGGTACAGGGGGTCAATAATTCACCCCTCCACTTT
d_gene: TRBD1
abundance: .
j_gene: TRBJ1-6
v_gene: TRBV6-4
len: 15

CDR3aa: CASKPGTSAYYEQYF
CDR3nt: TGTGCCAGCAAACCCGGGACTAGCGCGTACTACGAGCAGTACTTC
d_gene: TRBD2
abundance: few
j_gene: TRBJ2-7
v_gene: TRBV12-3/TRBV12-4
len: 15

CDR3aa: CASSLGGRGGWTEQAFF
CDR3nt: TGTGCCAGCAGCTTAGGGGGCCGGGGGGGTTGGACCGAACAAGCTTTCTTT
d_gene: .
abundance: .
j_gene: TRBJ1-1
v_gene: TRBV7-9
len: 17

CDR3aa: CASRGGQAKDEQFF
CDR3nt: TGTGCCAGCAGGGGGGGACAGGCCAAGGATGAGCAGTTCTTC
d_gene: TRBD1
abundance: .
j_gene: TRBJ2-1
v_gene: TRBV6-5
len: 14

CDR3aa: CASSGELVYERYF
CDR3nt: TGTGCCAGCAGTGGTGAGTTGGTCTACGAGCGGTACTTC
d_gene: .
abundance: .
j_gene: TRBJ2-7
v_gene: TRBV25-1
len: 13

CDR3aa: CASSSQGKFSYEQYF
CDR3nt: TGTGCCAGCAGCTCTCAGGGGAAATTTAGCTACGAGCAGTACTTC
d_gene: .
abundance: .
j_gene: TRBJ2-7
v_gene: TRBV7-9
len: 15

CDR3aa: CSASRGLDTEAFF
CDR3nt: TGCAGTGCTAGTAGGGGGCTGGACACTGAAGCTTTCTTT
d_gene: TRBD1
abundance: few
j_gene: TRBJ1-1
v_gene: TRBV20-1
len: 13

CDR3aa: CASSKGGQGYSNQPQHF
CDR3nt: TGTGCCAGCAGCAAAGGGGGACAGGGGTATAGCAATCAGCCCCAGCATTTT
d_gene: .
abundance: .
j_gene: TRBJ1-5
v_gene: TRBV21-1
len: 17

CDR3aa: CSATGTESSYEQYF
CDR3nt: TGCAGTGCTACCGGGACGGAAAGCTCCTACGAGCAGTACTTC
d_gene: .
abundance: many
j_gene: TRBJ2-7
v_gene: TRBV20-1
len: 14